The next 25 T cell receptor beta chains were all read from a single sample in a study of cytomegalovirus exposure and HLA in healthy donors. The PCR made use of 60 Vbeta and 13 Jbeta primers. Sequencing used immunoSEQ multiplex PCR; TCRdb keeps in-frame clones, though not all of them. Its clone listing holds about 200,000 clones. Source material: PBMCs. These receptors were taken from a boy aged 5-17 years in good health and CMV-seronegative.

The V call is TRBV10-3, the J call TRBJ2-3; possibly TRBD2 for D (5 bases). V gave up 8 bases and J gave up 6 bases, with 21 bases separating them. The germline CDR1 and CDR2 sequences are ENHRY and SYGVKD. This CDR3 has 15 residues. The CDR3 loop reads CAIGLTSSGSDTQYF. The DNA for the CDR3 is TGTGCCATCGGGCTCACTAGTTCCGGCTCGGATACGCAGTATTTT.

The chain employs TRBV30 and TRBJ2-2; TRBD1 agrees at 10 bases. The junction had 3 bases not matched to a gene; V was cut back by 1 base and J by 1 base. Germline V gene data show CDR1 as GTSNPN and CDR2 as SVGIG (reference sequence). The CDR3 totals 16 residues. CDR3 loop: CAWSGDRGQNTGELFF. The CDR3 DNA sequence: TGTGCCTGGAGTGGGGACAGGGGACAGAACACCGGGGAGCTGTTTTTT.

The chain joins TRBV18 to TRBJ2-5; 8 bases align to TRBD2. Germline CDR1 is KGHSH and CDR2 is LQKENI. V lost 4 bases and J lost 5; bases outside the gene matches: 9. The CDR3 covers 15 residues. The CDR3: CASSQAGTRGETQYF. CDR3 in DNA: TGTGCCAGCTCACAGGCCGGGACTAGGGGCGAGACCCAGTACTTC. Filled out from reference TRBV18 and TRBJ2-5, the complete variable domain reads NAGVMQNPRHLVRRRGQEARLRCSPMKGHSHVYWYRQLPEEGLKFMVYLQKENIIDESGMPKERFSAEFPKEGPSILRIQQVVRGDSAAYFCASSQAGTRGETQYFGPGTRLLVL.

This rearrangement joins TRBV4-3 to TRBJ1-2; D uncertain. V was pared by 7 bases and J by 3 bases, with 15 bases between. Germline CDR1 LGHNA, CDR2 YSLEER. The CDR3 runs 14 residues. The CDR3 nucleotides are TGCGCCAGCACCCGGTCCGGAGGTGACTATGGCTACACCTTC. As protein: CASTRSGGDYGYTF.

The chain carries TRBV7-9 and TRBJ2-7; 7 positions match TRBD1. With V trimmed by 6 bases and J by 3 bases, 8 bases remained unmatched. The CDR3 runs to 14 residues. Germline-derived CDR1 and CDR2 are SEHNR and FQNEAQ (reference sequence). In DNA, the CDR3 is TGTGCCAGCAGTTCCGCCTGGGACAGCTACGAGCAGTACTTC. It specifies CASSSAWDSYEQYF. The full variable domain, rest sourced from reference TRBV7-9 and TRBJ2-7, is DTGVSQNPRHKITKRGQNVTFRCDPISEHNRLYWYRQTLGQGPEFLTYFQNEAQLEKSRLLSDRFSAERPKGSFSTLEIQRTEQGDSAMYLCASSSAWDSYEQYFGPGTRLTVT.

CDR3 loop: CASREDYEQYF. The CDR3 nucleotides read TGTGCCAGCAGAGAGGATTACGAGCAGTACTTC. V gene TRBV2 combines with J gene TRBJ2-7; no clear D. Between the trimmed V and J ends, which lost 6 bases and 4 bases, there was a span of 7 bases. CDR1 SNHLY and CDR2 FYNNEI come from the germline V gene. CDR3 length equals 11 residues.

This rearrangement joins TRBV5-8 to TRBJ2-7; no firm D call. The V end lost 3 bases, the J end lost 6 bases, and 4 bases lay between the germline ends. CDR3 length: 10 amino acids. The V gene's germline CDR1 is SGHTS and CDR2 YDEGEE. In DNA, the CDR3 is TGTGCCAGCAGCTCCCGCGAGCAGTACTTC. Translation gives CASSSREQYF.

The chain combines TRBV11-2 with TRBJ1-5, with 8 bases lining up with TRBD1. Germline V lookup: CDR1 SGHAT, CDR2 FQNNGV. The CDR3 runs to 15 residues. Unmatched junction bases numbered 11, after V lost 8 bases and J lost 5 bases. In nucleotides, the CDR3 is TGTGCCAGCGGCACCACCGGACAGGGTTATCAGCCCCAGCATTTT. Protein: CASGTTGQGYQPQHF. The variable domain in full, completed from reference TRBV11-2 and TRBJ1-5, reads EAGVAQSPRYKIIEKRQSVAFWCNPISGHATLYWYQQILGQGPKLLIQFQNNGVVDDSQLPKDRFSAERLKGVDSTLKIQPAKLEDSAVYLCASGTTGQGYQPQHFGDGTRLSIL.

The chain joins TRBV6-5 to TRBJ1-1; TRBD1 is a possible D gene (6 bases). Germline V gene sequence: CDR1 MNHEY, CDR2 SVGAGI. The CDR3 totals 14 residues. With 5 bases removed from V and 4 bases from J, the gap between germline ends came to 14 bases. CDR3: CASSQQGVGTEAFF. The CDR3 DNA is TGTGCCAGCAGTCAACAGGGAGTGGGCACTGAAGCTTTCTTT.

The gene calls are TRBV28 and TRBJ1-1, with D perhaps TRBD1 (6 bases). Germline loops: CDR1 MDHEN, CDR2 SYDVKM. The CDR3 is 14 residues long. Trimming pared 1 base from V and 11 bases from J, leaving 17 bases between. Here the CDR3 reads CASSLFFPPTGAFF. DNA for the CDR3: TGTGCCAGCAGTTTATTCTTCCCCCCTACAGGGGCTTTCTTT. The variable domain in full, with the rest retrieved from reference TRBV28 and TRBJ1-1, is DVKVTQSSRYLVKRTGEKVFLECVQDMDHENMFWYRQDPGLGLRLIYFSYDVKMKEKGDIPEGYSVSREKKERFSLILESASTNQTSMYLCASSLFFPPTGAFFGQGTRLTVV.

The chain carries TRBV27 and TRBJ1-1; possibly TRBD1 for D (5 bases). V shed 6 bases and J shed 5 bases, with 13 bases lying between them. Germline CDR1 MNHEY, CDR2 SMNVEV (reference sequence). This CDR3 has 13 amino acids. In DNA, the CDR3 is TGTGCCAGCAGGCCGCGACGGGGGACTGAAGCTTTCTTT. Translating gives CASRPRRGTEAFF.

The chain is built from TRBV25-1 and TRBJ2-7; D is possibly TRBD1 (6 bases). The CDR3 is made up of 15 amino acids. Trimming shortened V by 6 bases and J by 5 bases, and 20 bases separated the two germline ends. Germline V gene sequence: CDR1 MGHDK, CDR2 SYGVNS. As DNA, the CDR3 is TGTGCCAGCAGCGATAGACCTACAGGGAGTGACGAGCAGTACTTC. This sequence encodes CASSDRPTGSDEQYF.

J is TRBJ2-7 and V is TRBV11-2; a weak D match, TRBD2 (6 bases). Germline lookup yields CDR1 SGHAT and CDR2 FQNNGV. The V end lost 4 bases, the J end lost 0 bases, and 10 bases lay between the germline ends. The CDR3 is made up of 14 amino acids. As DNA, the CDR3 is TGTGCCAGCAGCTCAATACTAGCCTCCTACGAGCAGTACTTC. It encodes CASSSILASYEQYF.

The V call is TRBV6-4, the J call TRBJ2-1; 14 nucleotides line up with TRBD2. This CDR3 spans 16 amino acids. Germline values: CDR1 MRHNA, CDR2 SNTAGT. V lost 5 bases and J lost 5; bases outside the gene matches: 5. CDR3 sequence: CASSPGTSGGNNEQFF. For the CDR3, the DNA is TGTGCCAGCAGTCCCGGGACTAGCGGGGGAAACAATGAGCAGTTCTTC.

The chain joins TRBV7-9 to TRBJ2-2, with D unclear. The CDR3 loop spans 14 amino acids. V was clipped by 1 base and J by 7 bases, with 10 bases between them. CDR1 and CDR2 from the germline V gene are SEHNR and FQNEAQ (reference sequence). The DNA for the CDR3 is TGTGCCAGCAGCTTAGTGAGCTCGGGCGGGGAGCTGTTTTTT. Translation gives CASSLVSSGGELFF.

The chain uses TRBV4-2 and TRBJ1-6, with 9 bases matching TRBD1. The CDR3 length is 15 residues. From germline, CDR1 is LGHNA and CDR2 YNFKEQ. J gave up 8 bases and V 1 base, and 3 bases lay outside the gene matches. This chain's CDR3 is CASSQGDRGYSPLHF. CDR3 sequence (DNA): TGTGCCAGCAGCCAAGGAGACAGGGGGTATTCACCCCTCCACTTT.

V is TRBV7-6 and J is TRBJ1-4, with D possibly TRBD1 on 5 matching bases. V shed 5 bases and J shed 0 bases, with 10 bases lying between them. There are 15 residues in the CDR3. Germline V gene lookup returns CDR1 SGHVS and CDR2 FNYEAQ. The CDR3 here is CASSPRQTTNEKLFF. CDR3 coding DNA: TGTGCCAGCAGCCCCCGACAGACAACTAATGAAAAACTGTTTTTT.

The CDR3, as DNA: TGTGCCAGCAGTATTGATAGCTACGAGCAGTACTTC. Translated: CASSIDSYEQYF. The gene calls are TRBV6-5 and TRBJ2-7; D not resolved. In germline, CDR1 is MNHEY, CDR2 SVGAGI. V was shortened by 5 bases and J by 3 bases, with 8 bases between the two germline ends. The CDR3 runs to 12 residues.

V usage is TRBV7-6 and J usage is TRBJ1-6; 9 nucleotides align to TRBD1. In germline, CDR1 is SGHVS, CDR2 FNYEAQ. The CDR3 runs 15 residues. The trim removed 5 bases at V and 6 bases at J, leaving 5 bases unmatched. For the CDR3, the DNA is TGTGCCAGCAGCCTCATGGGACAGGGTAATTCACCCCTCCACTTT. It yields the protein CASSLMGQGNSPLHF.

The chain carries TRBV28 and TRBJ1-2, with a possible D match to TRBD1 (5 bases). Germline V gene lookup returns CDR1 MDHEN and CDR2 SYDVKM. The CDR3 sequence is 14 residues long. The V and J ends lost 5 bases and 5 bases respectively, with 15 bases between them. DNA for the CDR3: TGTGCCAGCAGTCCAGCGCGGCGGGGGTATGGCTACACCTTC. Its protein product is CASSPARRGYGYTF.

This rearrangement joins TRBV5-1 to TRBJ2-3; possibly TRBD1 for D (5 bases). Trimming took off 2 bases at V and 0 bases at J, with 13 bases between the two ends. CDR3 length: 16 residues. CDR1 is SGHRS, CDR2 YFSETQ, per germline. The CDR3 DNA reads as TGCGCCAGCAGCTTACCGGACACATCAAGCACAGATACGCAGTATTTT. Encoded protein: CASSLPDTSSTDTQYF.

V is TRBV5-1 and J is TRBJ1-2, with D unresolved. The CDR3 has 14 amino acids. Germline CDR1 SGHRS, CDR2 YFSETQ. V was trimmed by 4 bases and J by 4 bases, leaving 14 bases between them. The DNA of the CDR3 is TGCGCCAGCAGCCCTGGGTCGTTAGCCTATGGCTACACCTTC. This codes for CASSPGSLAYGYTF. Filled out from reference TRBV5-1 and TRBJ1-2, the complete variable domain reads KAGVTQTPRYLIKTRGQQVTLSCSPISGHRSVSWYQQTPGQGLQFLFEYFSETQRNKGNFPGRFSGRQFSNSRSEMNVSTLELGDSALYLCASSPGSLAYGYTFGSGTRLTVV.

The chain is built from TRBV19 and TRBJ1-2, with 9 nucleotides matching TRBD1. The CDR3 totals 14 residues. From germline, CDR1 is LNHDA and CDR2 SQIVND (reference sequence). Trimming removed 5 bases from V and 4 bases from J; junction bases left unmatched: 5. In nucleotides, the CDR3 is TGTGCCAGTAGTGCACAGGGGGCGGTCTATGGCTACACCTTC. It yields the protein CASSAQGAVYGYTF.

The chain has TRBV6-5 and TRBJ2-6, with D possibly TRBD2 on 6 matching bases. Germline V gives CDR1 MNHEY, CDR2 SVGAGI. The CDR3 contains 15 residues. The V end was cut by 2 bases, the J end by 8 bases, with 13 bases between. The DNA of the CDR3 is TGTGCCAGCAGTTACCGGGGGATGGGGACCAACGTCCTGACTTTC. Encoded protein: CASSYRGMGTNVLTF.

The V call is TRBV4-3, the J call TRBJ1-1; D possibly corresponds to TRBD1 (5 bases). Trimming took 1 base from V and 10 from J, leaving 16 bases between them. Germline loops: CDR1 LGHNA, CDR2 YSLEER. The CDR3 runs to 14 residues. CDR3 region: CASSQGSGGGGAFF. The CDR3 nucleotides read TGCGCCAGCAGCCAAGGGTCCGGAGGCGGGGGAGCTTTCTTT.